Following are 13 T cell receptor beta chains from one sample sequenced in a study of T-cell reconstitution after alpha-beta-depleted transplantation in children. Preparation of the TCRbeta library used unique molecular identifiers. TCRdb itself ran the PCR reads through MiXCR, one entry per CDR3 protein. The sample records hundreds of thousands of distinct CDR3 sequences, about an eighth being singletons. The source material was PBMCs, sampled from the stem cell graft. These receptors were obtained from a human donor who donated a stem cell graft to a child with Fanconi anemia.

This clonotype appeared a few times. The chain carries TRBV29-1 and TRBJ1-2; no definite D call. CDR1 and CDR2 (germline): SQVTM, ANQGSEA. V gave up 3 bases and J gave up 7 bases, with 12 bases separating them. The CDR3 covers 12 residues. The CDR3 reads CSVDEGVSGYTF. CDR3 nucleotide sequence: TGCAGCGTTGATGAGGGAGTCAGTGGCTACACCTTC. The full variable domain, completed using reference TRBV29-1 and TRBJ1-2, is SAVISQKPSRDICQRGTSLTIQCQVDSQVTMMFWYRQQPGQSLTLIATANQGSEATYESGFVIDKFPISRPNLTFSTLTVSNMSPEDSSIYLCSVDEGVSGYTFGSGTRLTVV.

In this sample, this clonotype turned up many times. The DNA of the CDR3 is TGCGCCAGCAGCCAGACACCAGGGGCTCTAATCTCCTACAATGAGCAGTTCTTC. It translates to CASSQTPGALISYNEQFF. The chain recombines TRBV4-3 with TRBJ2-1; weak D call: TRBD1 (6 bases). Trimming left V 3 bases short and J 0 bases short, with 18 bases between. CDR3 size: 18 residues. Germline CDR1 reads LGHNA; CDR2 reads YSLEER.

The DNA for the CDR3 is TGTGCCAGCAGCTTAGCGATCTCCTACGAGCAGTACTTC. Translating it yields CASSLAISYEQYF. This chain connects TRBV7-8 to TRBJ2-7; D remains unclear. Germline values: CDR1 SGHVS, CDR2 FQNEAQ. The CDR3 loop spans 13 amino acids. Trimming cost V 0 bases and J 0 bases, with 3 bases left between them.

This clonotype has a handful of counts. The chain joins TRBV11-2 to TRBJ2-2; D uncertain. Looked up from germline, CDR1 is SGHAT and CDR2 is FQNNGV. The V end was cut by 5 bases, the J end by 0 bases, with 16 bases between. This CDR3 has 17 amino acids. DNA for the CDR3: TGTGCCAGCAGCACCCCTAAGTGGGATACGAACACCGGGGAGCTGTTTTTT. Translation gives CASSTPKWDTNTGELFF.

Only a few counts were recorded for this clonotype. The rearrangement links TRBV20-1 to TRBJ2-1; 11 bases agree with TRBD2. Germline assignment: CDR1 DFQATT and CDR2 SNEGSKA (reference sequence). V shed 3 bases, J shed 7 bases, and the junction held 11 bases outside the gene matches. This CDR3 has 16 residues. The CDR3 reads CSASSLSGGARNEQFF. In DNA form, the CDR3 reads TGCAGTGCTAGCTCCCTTAGCGGGGGGGCCCGGAATGAGCAGTTCTTC.

In nucleotides, the CDR3 is TGTGCCAGCAGCCCGTTGACGGGACGCACCGGGGAGCTGTTTTTT. Translating it yields CASSPLTGRTGELFF. This chain uses TRBV7-9 with TRBJ2-2; D could derive from TRBD1 or TRBD2 (5 bases each). This CDR3 has 15 amino acids. The ends were cut back, 5 bases at V and 4 bases at J, with 14 bases in the middle. From germline, CDR1 is SEHNR and CDR2 FQNEAQ (reference sequence).

This chain links TRBV5-1 with TRBJ2-1; D remains unclear. With 4 bases removed from V and 0 bases from J, the gap between germline ends came to 14 bases. The CDR3 spans 16 residues. Germline V CDR1 and CDR2: SGHRS, YFSETQ. The CDR3 sequence is CASSPSSAASYNEQFF. The CDR3 DNA reads TGCGCCAGCAGCCCCTCAAGTGCGGCCTCCTACAATGAGCAGTTCTTC.

CDR3 coding DNA: TGTGCCAGCAGTGACTGGGACAGCAATGAGCAGTTCTTC. Its translation: CASSDWDSNEQFF. The V and J genes are TRBV6-1 and TRBJ2-1, with 7 bases matching TRBD1. CDR1 and CDR2 (germline): MNHNS, SASEGT. The CDR3 runs to 13 residues. V was clipped by 3 bases and J by 6 bases; unmatched bases: 2.

The sample holds many counts of this clonotype. The V call is TRBV6-1, the J call TRBJ1-5; D is possibly TRBD1 (5 bases). Trimming stripped 3 bases from V and 4 bases from J, with 16 bases between. Germline V gene sequence: CDR1 MNHNS, CDR2 SASEGT. This CDR3 is built from 16 residues. The CDR3 here is CASSEGTQGRNQPQHF. The CDR3 bases are TGTGCCAGCAGTGAGGGGACCCAGGGCCGGAATCAGCCCCAGCATTTT.

This chain links TRBV7-9 with TRBJ2-7, with D possibly TRBD1 on 6 matching bases. Per germline, CDR1 SEHNR and CDR2 FQNEAQ (reference sequence). The CDR3 sequence is 15 residues long. V was trimmed by 5 bases and J by 3 bases, leaving 17 bases between them. The CDR3 here is CASSPSTGGNYEQYF. The CDR3, as DNA: TGTGCCAGCAGCCCATCGACAGGTGGGAACTACGAGCAGTACTTC.

Judged by abundance, this clonotype is medium-sized. The CDR3 DNA sequence: TGTGCCAGCAGCTTCGGCGAAGCGGGGATTACTGGTGAGCAGTTCTTC. This translates into CASSFGEAGITGEQFF. The chain employs TRBV7-8 and TRBJ2-1; TRBD2 agrees at 7 bases. From germline, CDR1 is SGHVS and CDR2 FQNEAQ. The trim removed 3 bases at V and 9 bases at J, leaving 14 bases unmatched. This CDR3 has 16 residues.

The chain uses TRBV20-1 and TRBJ1-1; the D gene is possibly TRBD1 (5 bases). CDR1 DFQATT and CDR2 SNEGSKA come from the germline V gene (reference sequence). Trimming took off 1 base at V and 10 bases at J, with 13 bases between the two ends. The CDR3 extends over 12 amino acids. Written as DNA, the CDR3 is TGCAGTGCTAGAGCTGATATGGGGGGAGCTTTCTTT. Amino acid sequence: CSARADMGGAFF.

The chain recombines TRBV7-9 with TRBJ1-3, with D possibly being TRBD1 (5 bases). Trimming pared 9 bases from V and 8 bases from J, leaving 20 bases between. Per germline, CDR1 SEHNR and CDR2 FQNEAQ (reference sequence). The CDR3 loop spans 14 amino acids. In DNA form, the CDR3 reads TGTGCCAGGAGCCCCTTGCTGGGGACGCACACCATATATTTT. The encoded protein is CARSPLLGTHTIYF.